This section outlines one T cell receptor (beta chain) sequence together with its context. What it binds is unknown. These data come from a study of cytomegalovirus exposure and HLA in healthy donors. Broader study findings: The presence/absence work took it that sequencing depth was about the same across donors.

PCR amplification relied on 60 Vbeta primers (plus 13 Jbeta primers). Only in-frame clones appear in the TCRdb table, and some are missing; sequencing was by immunoSEQ multiplex PCR. The sample yields 110,000 or so clones, roughly 70% seen once. Per germline, CDR1 LGHNA and CDR2 YSLEER. V was clipped by 7 bases and J by 8 bases, with 12 bases between them. This CDR3 has 13 amino acids. This sequence joins TRBV4-3 and TRBJ1-6; D uncertain. The receptor was derived from a woman in her forties or fifties in good health and CMV-seropositive. The sequenced sample was PBMCs. The CDR3 reads CASNHPPDSPLHF. As DNA, the CDR3 is TGCGCCAGCAACCACCCTCCGGATTCACCCCTCCACTTT.